These 20 T cell receptor beta chains originate from one sample sequenced in a study of T cell responses to AZD1222 COVID-19 vaccine. Clones were sequenced by immunoSEQ multiplex PCR, and TCRdb holds only the in-frame ones, with some missing. This table has over 150,000 clones, under 95% appearing once. Sequenced material: peripheral blood, taken on day 0 of MenACWY control vaccination. The source of these receptors is an adult in good health.

The CDR3 region is CASSSGTSGNQETQYF. The DNA of the CDR3 is TGTGCCAGCAGCTCCGGGACTAGCGGGAACCAAGAGACCCAGTACTTC. The chain joins TRBV7-3 to TRBJ2-5; 13 nucleotides agree with TRBD2. Trimming took 4 bases from V and 0 from J; bases not matched to a gene: 2. CDR3 length equals 16 residues. The V gene's germline CDR1 is SGHTA and CDR2 FQGTGA.

This clone was found once. This chain joins TRBV3-1 (or the pseudogene TRBV3-2) and TRBJ2-7; 10 bases map to TRBD2. From germline, CDR1 is LGHDT and CDR2 YNNKEL (reference sequence). The CDR3 has 15 amino acids. V dropped 1 base and J dropped 3; count of bases not matched to a gene: 3. The CDR3: CASSQGLAGDYEQYF. CDR3 sequence (DNA): TGTGCCAGCAGCCAAGGGCTAGCGGGAGACTACGAGCAGTACTTC.

The chain links TRBV11-3 to TRBJ1-4, with 7 bases lining up with TRBD1. Germline loops: CDR1 SGHNT, CDR2 YENEEA. This CDR3 has 15 residues. The junction had 11 bases not matched to a gene; V was cut back by 5 bases and J by 8 bases. The CDR3: CASSGHRGAKEKLFF. The CDR3 bases are TGTGCCAGCAGCGGCCACAGGGGAGCAAAAGAAAAACTGTTTTTT.

The gene calls are TRBV7-2 and TRBJ1-5; unclear D gene. Deletions cut 2 bases from V and 9 bases from J, with 11 bases between. The CDR3 has 13 amino acids. Germline V gene data show CDR1 as SGHTA and CDR2 as FQGNSA. CDR3 DNA sequence: TGTGCCAGCAGCTTACACCCCTCGGGGCCCCAGCATTTT. This translates into CASSLHPSGPQHF.

This chain connects TRBV9 to TRBJ2-2; D unresolved. V was clipped by 0 bases and J by 1 base, with 4 bases between them. This CDR3 comprises 14 residues. Germline-derived CDR1 and CDR2 are SGDLS and YYNGEE. CDR3 sequence: CASSVGLNTGELFF. The CDR3 nucleotides read TGTGCCAGCAGCGTAGGACTGAACACCGGGGAGCTGTTTTTT. Variable domain in full (rest from reference TRBV9 and TRBJ2-2): DSGVTQTPKHLITATGQRVTLRCSPRSGDLSVYWYQQSLDQGLQFLIQYYNGEERAKGNILERFSAQQFPDLHSELNLSSLELGDSALYFCASSVGLNTGELFFGEGSRLTVL.

This sequence joins TRBV15 and TRBJ1-6; weak D call: TRBD1 (5 bases). The V end was cut by 0 bases, the J end by 5 bases, with 11 bases between. This CDR3 is 16 amino acids long. Looked up from germline, CDR1 is LNHNV and CDR2 is YYDKDF (reference sequence). The CDR3, as DNA: TGTGCCACCAGCAGAGAGGTCGGGACGGATAATTCACCCCTCCACTTT. The encoded protein is CATSREVGTDNSPLHF.

The V and J genes are TRBV5-4 and TRBJ2-2; D possibly corresponds to TRBD1 (5 bases). Germline V gene sequence: CDR1 SGHNT, CDR2 YYREEE (reference sequence). The CDR3 is 12 amino acids. V was cut by 3 bases and J by 6 bases, with 6 bases left in between. The CDR3 spells CASSSQAGELFF. The CDR3 DNA sequence: TGTGCCAGCAGCTCACAGGCCGGGGAGCTGTTTTTT. Looking up the rest from reference TRBV5-4 and TRBJ2-2 gives the full variable domain: ETGVTQSPTHLIKTRGQQVTLRCSSQSGHNTVSWYQQALGQGPQFIFQYYREEENGRGNFPPRFSGLQFPNYSSELNVNALELDDSALYLCASSSQAGELFFGEGSRLTVL.

V is TRBV9 and J is TRBJ2-3; 11 bases fit TRBD2. The germline V gene encodes CDR1 SGDLS and CDR2 YYNGEE. The J segment lost 5 bases and the V segment lost 3 bases, leaving 2 bases of the junction unmatched. The CDR3 runs to 14 residues. The CDR3 nucleotides are TGTGCCAGCAGCGGACTAGCGGGATTAGATACGCAGTATTTT. Translation gives CASSGLAGLDTQYF.

CDR3: CASSLAVASGRVGEQYF. The CDR3 nucleotides are TGTGCCAGCAGCTTAGCAGTGGCTAGCGGGAGGGTGGGCGAGCAGTACTTC. J is TRBJ2-7 and V is TRBV7-2; 12 bases map to TRBD2. In germline, CDR1 is SGHTA, CDR2 FQGNSA. The CDR3 contains 17 residues. V shed 0 bases, J shed 6 bases, and the junction held 9 bases outside the gene matches.

The chain employs TRBV2 and TRBJ2-3; D is possibly TRBD2 (5 bases). Trimming took 0 bases from V and 8 from J, leaving 12 bases between them. Germline V gene sequence: CDR1 SNHLY, CDR2 FYNNEI. The CDR3 is 14 amino acids. The CDR3: CASSEARQAGTQYF. Here the CDR3 DNA reads TGTGCCAGCAGTGAAGCGCGGCAGGCGGGTACGCAGTATTTT. Looking up the rest from reference TRBV2 and TRBJ2-3 gives the full variable domain: EPEVTQTPSHQVTQMGQEVILRCVPISNHLYFYWYRQILGQKVEFLVSFYNNEISEKSEIFDDQFSVERPDGSNFTLKIRSTKLEDSAMYFCASSEARQAGTQYFGPGTRLTVL.

The J gene is TRBJ2-1, the V gene TRBV19; D is uncertain. Germline CDR1 and CDR2: LNHDA and SQIVND (reference sequence). Trimming cost V 3 bases and J 4 bases, with 4 bases left between them. The CDR3 has 12 residues. CDR3 nucleotides: TGTGCCAGTAGTATCGTATACAATGAGCAGTTCTTC. Translation gives CASSIVYNEQFF.

The rearrangement uses TRBV12-3 or TRBV12-4 and TRBJ1-1; D call uncertain. Trimming shortened V by 5 bases and J by 1 base, and 8 bases separated the two germline ends. This CDR3 spans 13 amino acids. The CDR3 region is CASSRLGNTEAFF. CDR3 coding DNA: TGTGCCAGCAGTCGTTTGGGGAACACTGAAGCTTTCTTT.

V gene TRBV9 combines with J gene TRBJ1-2; D is possibly TRBD1 (6 bases). Trimming took 3 bases from V and 3 from J, leaving 15 bases between them. This CDR3 is built from 15 residues. CDR1 and CDR2 (germline): SGDLS, YYNGEE. For the CDR3, the DNA is TGTGCCAGCAGCGCCCAGGGGCTCTCCGACTATGGCTACACCTTC. Protein product: CASSAQGLSDYGYTF.

V usage is TRBV11-3 and J usage is TRBJ2-7; possible D gene TRBD1, 5 bases. Trimming pared 1 base from V and 3 bases from J, leaving 13 bases between. The CDR3 is 15 residues long. CDR1 is SGHNT and CDR2 is YENEEA in the germline V gene. Here the CDR3 reads CASSLGGSLIYEQYF. The CDR3, as DNA: TGTGCCAGCAGCTTAGGGGGCTCGCTGATCTACGAGCAGTACTTC.

The V and J genes are TRBV12-5 and TRBJ1-2; D remains ambiguous. CDR3 length equals 14 residues. V was trimmed by 0 bases and J by 14 bases, leaving 19 bases between them. Germline V gene data show CDR1 as LGHNT and CDR2 as FRNRAP. In DNA form, the CDR3 reads TGTGCTAGTGGTTTGGTACCCTCGTTGGGCTCGAAAACCTTC. As protein: CASGLVPSLGSKTF.

This clone was seen only once. This chain connects TRBV28 to TRBJ1-1, with 10 bases that match TRBD1. CDR1 MDHEN and CDR2 SYDVKM come from the germline V gene. The CDR3 spans 16 residues. The ends lost 6 bases at V and 4 bases at J; junction bases unmatched: 11. Here the CDR3 reads CASRPGTGERATEAFF. The CDR3, as DNA: TGTGCCAGCAGACCCGGGACAGGGGAAAGGGCCACTGAAGCTTTCTTT.

The chain has TRBV19 and TRBJ2-4; 10 nucleotides agree with TRBD2. CDR1 is LNHDA and CDR2 is SQIVND in the germline V gene (reference sequence). V lost 6 bases and J lost 6; bases outside the gene matches: 8. This CDR3 is built from 15 residues. In DNA form, the CDR3 reads TGTGCCAGTAGCCAAGGACTAGCGGAAGGAAACATTCAGTACTTC. It encodes CASSQGLAEGNIQYF.

The rearrangement links TRBV27 to TRBJ1-2; D is unresolved. CDR1 is MNHEY, CDR2 SMNVEV, per germline (reference sequence). This CDR3 comprises 14 residues. The V and J ends lost 7 bases and 8 bases respectively, with 20 bases between them. CDR3 sequence (DNA): TGTGCCAGCAATCAAAGAGGTGACCCCTGGGGCTACACCTTC. Encoded protein: CASNQRGDPWGYTF.

This sequence joins TRBV28 and TRBJ2-1; 12 bases match TRBD2. The germline CDR1 and CDR2 sequences are MDHEN and SYDVKM. This CDR3 is built from 15 residues. Unmatched junction bases numbered 8, after V lost 6 bases and J lost 8 bases. In DNA, the CDR3 is TGTGCCAGCAGCACCGTGGGACTAGCGGGCTATGAGCAGTTCTTC. This sequence encodes CASSTVGLAGYEQFF. Filled out from reference TRBV28 and TRBJ2-1, the complete variable domain reads DVKVTQSSRYLVKRTGEKVFLECVQDMDHENMFWYRQDPGLGLRLIYFSYDVKMKEKGDIPEGYSVSREKKERFSLILESASTNQTSMYLCASSTVGLAGYEQFFGPGTRLTVL.

The chain combines TRBV30 with TRBJ1-5; D not resolved. Trimming took 0 bases from V and 3 from J, leaving 9 bases between them. This CDR3 comprises 14 residues. Per the germline V gene, CDR1 is GTSNPN and CDR2 is SVGIG (reference sequence). Written as DNA, the CDR3 is TGTGCCTGGAGTGTAATGGGGTCCAATCAGCCCCAGCATTTT. It specifies CAWSVMGSNQPQHF.